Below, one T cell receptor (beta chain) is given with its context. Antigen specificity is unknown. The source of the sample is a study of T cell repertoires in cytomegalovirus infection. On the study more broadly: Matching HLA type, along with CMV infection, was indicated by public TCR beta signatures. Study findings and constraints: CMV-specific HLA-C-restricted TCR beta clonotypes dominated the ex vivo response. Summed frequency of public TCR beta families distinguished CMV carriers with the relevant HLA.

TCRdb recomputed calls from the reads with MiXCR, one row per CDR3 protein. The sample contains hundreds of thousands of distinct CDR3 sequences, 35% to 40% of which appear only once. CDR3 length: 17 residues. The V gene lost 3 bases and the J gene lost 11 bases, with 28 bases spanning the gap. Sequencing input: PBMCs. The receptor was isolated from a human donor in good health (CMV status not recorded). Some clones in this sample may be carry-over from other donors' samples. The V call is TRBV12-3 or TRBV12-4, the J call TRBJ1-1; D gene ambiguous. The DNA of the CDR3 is TGTGCCAGCAGTTTTCGGAATGTGGGAACGGCGGGAAAGCGGGCTTTCTTT. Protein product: CASSFRNVGTAGKRAFF.